This T cell receptor (beta chain) is from a study of CD8+CD57+ T cells in acquired aplastic anemia. About the study: When averaged, DNA from sorted CD4+ and CD8+ cells came to approximately 3 ug.

General observations from the study: Controls did not differ significantly from patients in CD8+ Simpson's diversity. There were 25 to 35 CD8+ CDR3 sequences that occurred in both patients and controls.

V shed 7 bases and J 8 bases; nucleotides not matched to a gene: 6. The CDR3 is 14 residues long. Note on this clonotype: Its target is not known.

The TCR beta profiling, which covered VDJ combination and CDR3 sequence, was carried out using genomic DNA as the template. TCRdb called the reads again in MiXCR, with one record for every CDR3 protein. The sample contains 400,000 to 500,000 distinct CDR3 sequences, roughly 64% of which appear only once. The sequencing sample was made of sorted CD4+, CD8+, or CD8+CD57+ T cells (not recorded which) from PBMCs. The chain joins TRBV12-3 or TRBV12-4 to TRBJ2-3, with TRBD2 identical over 13 bases. The source of this sequence is a human donor in good health, serving as a control. DNA for the CDR3: TGTGCCAGCAAGAGAGGACTAGCGGGGGCTACGCAGTATTTT. Translation gives CASKRGLAGATQYF.